Below are 23 T cell receptor beta chains sequenced from a single sample in a study of response to subunit inactivated influenza vaccine. Via MiXCR, TCRdb re-called the RT-PCR reads, giving one row per CDR3 protein. The sample contains almost 600,000 distinct CDR3 sequences, about 15% of which appear only once. Sample: PBMCs from blood, taken 11 to 12 days after vaccination. These TCRs come from a man in his forties or fifties who received an inactivated influenza vaccine.

This clonotype appeared many times. The chain uses TRBV7-9 and TRBJ1-4, with D possibly matching TRBD1 (6 bases). In germline, CDR1 is SEHNR, CDR2 FQNEAQ (reference sequence). Trimming stripped 5 bases from V and 0 bases from J, with 7 bases between. CDR3 size: 14 residues. CDR3 protein: CASSGTTTNEKLFF. CDR3 nucleotide sequence: TGTGCCAGCAGCGGGACAACAACTAATGAAAAACTGTTTTTT.

This clonotype has just a few counts. The rearrangement uses TRBV6-1 and TRBJ2-5; D not resolved. Trimming left V 6 bases short and J 5 bases short, with 13 bases between. The germline V gene encodes CDR1 MNHNS and CDR2 SASEGT. CDR3 length: 13 amino acids. The CDR3 sequence: CASRALVSETQYF. The DNA for the CDR3 is TGTGCCAGCAGGGCCCTAGTCTCGGAGACCCAGTACTTC.

This clonotype was seen a few times. V is TRBV7-2 and J is TRBJ1-1; D is ambiguous. CDR1 is SGHTA and CDR2 is FQGNSA in the germline V gene. The CDR3 spans 15 residues. Trimming took 3 bases from V and 3 from J, leaving 14 bases between them. CDR3 protein: CASSFVHRRDTEAFF. The DNA for the CDR3 is TGTGCCAGCAGCTTTGTGCACCGGAGGGACACTGAAGCTTTCTTT.

This clonotype was seen repeatedly, ten times or more. V usage is TRBV29-1 and J usage is TRBJ2-7, with D maybe TRBD2 (6 bases). Germline CDR1 SQVTM, CDR2 ANQGSEA. The V end was cut by 6 bases, the J end by 5 bases, with 11 bases between. The CDR3 spans 11 residues. CDR3 region: CSVRWGDEQYF. In DNA form, the CDR3 reads TGCAGCGTCCGGTGGGGGGACGAGCAGTACTTC.

This clonotype showed up just a few times. The chain carries TRBV5-1 and TRBJ2-1; D gene uncertain. V was trimmed by 4 bases and J by 7 bases, leaving 15 bases between them. The CDR3 runs to 14 residues. Germline lookup yields CDR1 SGHRS and CDR2 YFSETQ. In DNA, the CDR3 is TGCGCCAGCAGCCCACAAGCCTCCGGTAATGAGCAGTTCTTC. Its translation: CASSPQASGNEQFF.

The gene calls are TRBV5-6 and TRBJ1-1; TRBD1 is a possible D gene (6 bases). This CDR3 has 17 residues. V gave up 6 bases and J gave up 0 bases, with 21 bases separating them. Germline-derived CDR1 and CDR2 are SGHDT and YYEEEE. The CDR3 region has the DNA TGTGCCAGCACCGTAACAGGGATTCGTTCGATGAACACTGAAGCTTTCTTT. Its translation: CASTVTGIRSMNTEAFF.

This clonotype occurred many times. The V and J genes are TRBV12-3 or TRBV12-4 and TRBJ1-1, with D hard to call. The germline V and J ends were trimmed by 6 bases and 4 bases, with 12 bases remaining between them. CDR3 length: 13 residues. The CDR3 DNA reads as TGTGCCAGCAGCCGATACGTGGGCACTGAAGCTTTCTTT. Encoded protein: CASSRYVGTEAFF.

V and J are TRBV10-3 and TRBJ2-1; 10 nucleotides line up with TRBD1. Per germline, CDR1 ENHRY and CDR2 SYGVKD. Losses at the gene ends were 4 bases for V and 6 bases for J; bases not matched to a gene: 18. This CDR3 comprises 19 residues. The CDR3 DNA reads TGTGCCATCAGTGGGCCGGGGGGACAGGGGCCATGGCCGCGCAATGAGCAGTTCTTC. It encodes CAISGPGGQGPWPRNEQFF.

The chain has TRBV11-2 and TRBJ2-6; possible D gene TRBD1, 6 bases. CDR1 is SGHAT and CDR2 is FQNNGV in the germline V gene. Trimming cost V 1 base and J 4 bases, with 14 bases left between them. This CDR3 has 17 amino acids. The DNA for the CDR3 is TGTGCCAGCAGCTTAGCCAAACAGGGTTCGGGGGCCAACGTCCTGACTTTC. It yields the protein CASSLAKQGSGANVLTF.

The genes are TRBV3-1 and TRBJ2-7, with 8 bases fitting TRBD1. Germline-derived CDR1 and CDR2 are LGHDT and YNNKEL (reference sequence). Trimming removed 5 bases from V and 6 bases from J; junction bases left unmatched: 12. This CDR3 has 15 amino acids. DNA for the CDR3: TGTGCCAGCAGCATACAGGACAGGGTTCTTGGCGAGCAGTACTTC. Its protein product is CASSIQDRVLGEQYF.

Only a few counts were recorded for this clonotype. The chain is built from TRBV29-1 and TRBJ2-5; no clear D gene. V was trimmed by 4 bases and J by 4 bases, leaving 10 bases between them. The germline CDR1 and CDR2 sequences are SQVTM and ANQGSEA. The CDR3 covers 12 residues. For the CDR3, the DNA is TGCAGCGTTGGGGTCCTGGGAGAGACCCAGTACTTC. It translates to CSVGVLGETQYF.

In this sample, this clonotype turned up a few times. The chain joins TRBV6-1 to TRBJ2-2; D uncertain. The germline CDR1 and CDR2 sequences are MNHNS and SASEGT. The V and J ends lost 4 bases and 2 bases respectively, with 5 bases between them. The CDR3 has 13 amino acids. The CDR3 coding sequence is TGTGCCAGCAGTGTAATTAACACCGGGGAGCTGTTTTTT. Translating gives CASSVINTGELFF.

The chain has TRBV12-3 or TRBV12-4 and TRBJ2-1, with D maybe TRBD1 (6 bases). V was shortened by 6 bases and J by 7 bases, with 10 bases between the two germline ends. The CDR3 spans 12 residues. The CDR3 DNA reads as TGTGCCAGCAGGCAACAGGGTAATGAGCAGTTCTTC. Protein: CASRQQGNEQFF.

This clonotype was counted between two and nine times. The rearrangement uses TRBV5-6 and TRBJ2-3, with TRBD2 matching over 8 bases. The ends lost 0 bases at V and 0 bases at J; junction bases unmatched: 3. This CDR3 has 16 residues. Germline V gives CDR1 SGHDT, CDR2 YYEEEE. CDR3 bases: TGTGCCAGCAGCTTGGGGACTAGCCCTAGCACAGATACGCAGTATTTT. It specifies CASSLGTSPSTDTQYF.

This clonotype occurred a few times. The germline gene is not matched at one end of the junction; a read error may be the cause. V gene TRBV4-2 combines with J gene TRBJ2-1; TRBD2 matches 9 bases. The germline CDR1 and CDR2 sequences are LGHNA and YNFKEQ. The CDR3 is 13 amino acids. This CDR3 is CASSQDSGTSILF. In DNA, the CDR3 is TGTGCCAGCAGCCAAGATTCGGGGACTAGCATCCTCTTC.

The J gene is TRBJ2-7, the V gene TRBV6-6; D ambiguous. V lost 2 bases and J 3 bases, leaving 8 bases between the germline ends. CDR3 length: 13 amino acids. Germline values: CDR1 MNHNY, CDR2 SVGAGI (reference sequence). DNA of the CDR3: TGTGCCAGCAGTTACAGGATGTTCTACGAGCAGTACTTC. Its protein product is CASSYRMFYEQYF.

This sequence joins TRBV7-2 and TRBJ2-7; D ambiguous. Germline assignment: CDR1 SGHTA and CDR2 FQGNSA. The CDR3 has 14 residues. V lost 0 bases and J 3 bases, leaving 9 bases between the germline ends. The CDR3 DNA reads TGTGCCAGCAGCTTAGCTGTTGGGGACTACGAGCAGTACTTC. Translating it yields CASSLAVGDYEQYF.

This clonotype was found a few times. The CDR3 spells CASSQASRTSGRDTQYF. Written as DNA, the CDR3 is TGTGCCAGCAGCCAAGCAAGCCGGACTAGCGGGAGGGATACGCAGTATTTT. The chain is built from TRBV3-1 and TRBJ2-3; TRBD2 matches 14 bases. This CDR3 has 17 residues. The ends lost 1 base at V and 6 bases at J; junction bases unmatched: 6. Germline lookup yields CDR1 LGHDT and CDR2 YNNKEL (reference sequence).

The chain couples TRBV5-1 to TRBJ2-4; no reliable D call. Looked up from germline, CDR1 is SGHRS and CDR2 is YFSETQ. Trimming left V 0 bases short and J 8 bases short, with 15 bases between. This CDR3 region has 15 residues. The CDR3 sequence is CASSLAAKGSDIQYF. The CDR3 coding sequence is TGCGCCAGCAGCTTGGCCGCAAAAGGCAGCGACATTCAGTACTTC.

This chain joins TRBV6-2 or TRBV6-3 and TRBJ1-3; TRBD1 is a possible D gene (5 bases). This CDR3 has 18 residues. V gave up 2 bases and J gave up 0 bases, with 17 bases separating them. CDR1 is MNHEY and CDR2 is SVGEGT in the germline V gene. CDR3 in DNA: TGTGCCAGCAGTTACGAAAGGGGAGGACGGGACTCTGGAAACACCATATATTTT. It yields the protein CASSYERGGRDSGNTIYF.

The chain uses TRBV7-2 and TRBJ1-2; tentative D call: TRBD1 (5 bases). This CDR3 contains 15 residues. Trimming left V 2 bases short and J 6 bases short, with 16 bases between. CDR1 and CDR2 from the germline V gene are SGHTA and FQGNSA. The CDR3 DNA reads TGTGCCAGCAGCTTAAGCCCTGACATAGGGGATGGCTACACCTTC. This sequence encodes CASSLSPDIGDGYTF.

This clonotype was seen a handful of times. The V and J genes are TRBV5-1 and TRBJ2-1, with D maybe TRBD2 (5 bases). The ends were cut back, 0 bases at V and 7 bases at J, with 17 bases in the middle. The germline V gene encodes CDR1 SGHRS and CDR2 YFSETQ. This CDR3 comprises 16 residues. CDR3 DNA: TGCGCCAGCAGCTTGGATCCGGGAACGGTTAAGAATGAGCAGTTCTTC. Its protein is CASSLDPGTVKNEQFF.

This clonotype was seen only a few times. The chain uses TRBV6-5 and TRBJ2-1; D gene ambiguous. Germline loops: CDR1 MNHEY, CDR2 SVGAGI. Trimming took 2 bases from V and 6 from J, leaving 14 bases between them. The length of the CDR3 is 15 residues. CDR3 loop: CASSYGHRLLNEQFF. CDR3 in DNA: TGTGCCAGCAGTTACGGGCATCGCCTCCTCAATGAGCAGTTCTTC.